The present T cell receptor (beta chain) was sequenced within a study of blood T cell repertoires in COVID-19. Study overall: From the United States, Italy and Spain came samples of acute and convalescent COVID-19. PBMCs, B-cell-depleted T cells, or T cells provided the cDNA or gDNA that made up the material.

The protocol was immunoSEQ multiplex PCR, while the TCRdb copy is restricted to in-frame clones and leaves out a portion. The table has about 270,000 clones, roughly 88% seen once. Individuals drawn from about two dozen US areas were roughly 18 to 95 years old. Participants reported their clinical history, and cohort assignment relied on those reports. The sequenced sample was PBMCs or T cells enriched from blood (not recorded which). The sequence derives from a woman aged 40-49 years with acute COVID-19.

The CDR3 spells CAWSRGTETYEQYF. Here the CDR3 DNA reads TGTGCCTGGAGTCGAGGGACAGAGACCTACGAGCAGTACTTC. This rearrangement joins TRBV30 to TRBJ2-7; 7 bases line up with TRBD1. The V gene end was trimmed by 2 bases and the J gene end by 2 bases; junction bases not matched to a gene: 6. Germline V gene sequence: CDR1 GTSNPN, CDR2 SVGIG (reference sequence). The CDR3 contains 14 residues. The full variable domain, with the rest looked up from reference TRBV30 and TRBJ2-7, is SQTIHQWPATLVQPVGSPLSLECTVEGTSNPNLYWYRQAAGRGLQLLFYSVGIGQISSEVPQNLSASRPQDRQFILSSKKLLLSDSGFYLCAWSRGTETYEQYFGPGTRLTVT.